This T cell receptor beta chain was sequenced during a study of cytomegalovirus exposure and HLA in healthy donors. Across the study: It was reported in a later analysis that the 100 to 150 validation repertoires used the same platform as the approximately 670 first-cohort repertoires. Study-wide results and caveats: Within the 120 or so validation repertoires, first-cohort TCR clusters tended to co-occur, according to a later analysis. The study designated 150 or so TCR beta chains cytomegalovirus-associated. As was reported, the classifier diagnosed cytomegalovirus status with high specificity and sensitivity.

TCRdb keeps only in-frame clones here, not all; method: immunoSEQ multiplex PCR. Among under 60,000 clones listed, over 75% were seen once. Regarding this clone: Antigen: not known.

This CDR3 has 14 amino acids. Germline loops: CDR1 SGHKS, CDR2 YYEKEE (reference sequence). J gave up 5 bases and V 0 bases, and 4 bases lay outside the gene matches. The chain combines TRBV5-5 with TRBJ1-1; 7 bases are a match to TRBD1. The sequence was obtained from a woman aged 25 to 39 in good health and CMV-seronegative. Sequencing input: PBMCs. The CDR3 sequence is CASSLAGRGTEAFF. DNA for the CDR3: TGTGCCAGCAGCTTGGCGGGCAGGGGGACTGAAGCTTTCTTT. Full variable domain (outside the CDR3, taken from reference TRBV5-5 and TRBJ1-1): DAGVTQSPTHLIKTRGQQVTLRCSPISGHKSVSWYQQVLGQGPQFIFQYYEKEERGRGNFPDRFSARQFPNYSSELNVNALLLGDSALYLCASSLAGRGTEAFFGQGTRLTVV.